This TCR beta chain was obtained from a study of T cell repertoires in cytomegalovirus infection. Study details: In public TCR beta signatures, there were indications of both CMV infection and matching HLA type. General observations from the study: Predominance within the ex vivo response was attributable to HLA-C-restricted CMV-specific TCR beta clonotypes.

The V end lost 5 bases, the J end lost 1 base, and 14 bases lay between the germline ends. The CDR3 has 15 amino acids. CDR1 and CDR2 from the germline V gene are SGHTA and FQGTGA. This clonotype was counted at least ten times. The antigen is not known. TCRdb re-derived calls from the reads in MiXCR, one entry per CDR3 protein. Of 490,000 or so distinct CDR3 sequences in the sample, over 9% were seen once. The sequenced sample was PBMCs. The clonotype was recovered from a human donor in good health (CMV status not recorded). Some clones in this sample may be carry-over from other donors' samples. This chain links TRBV7-3 with TRBJ1-1, with a weak D call TRBD1 (6 bases). The CDR3 sequence: CASSLRQVPNTEAFF. As DNA, the CDR3 is TGTGCCAGCAGCCTACGACAGGTACCGAACACTGAAGCTTTCTTT.